These 30 T cell receptor beta chains were all obtained from the same sample, sequenced in a study of T cell responses to AZD1222 COVID-19 vaccine. Libraries were prepared by immunoSEQ multiplex PCR; TCRdb keeps only in-frame clonotypes and omits some of them. Here the sample spans around 140,000 clones, 80% to 90% being singletons. This specimen consisted of peripheral blood, obtained on day 0 of AZD1222 vaccination. These TCRs come from an adult in good health.

The rearrangement uses TRBV28 and TRBJ1-5; a possible D gene is TRBD1 (5 bases). The germline V and J ends were trimmed by 3 bases and 0 bases, with 9 bases remaining between them. This CDR3 has 15 amino acids. The germline gives CDR1 MDHEN, CDR2 SYDVKM. CDR3 in DNA: TGTGCCAGCAGTTTCGGGGGTTTTAGCAATCAGCCCCAGCATTTT. Its translation is CASSFGGFSNQPQHF.

V is TRBV10-3 and J is TRBJ2-7; 7 nucleotides agree with TRBD1. The CDR3 totals 14 residues. V lost 2 bases and J lost 3; bases outside the gene matches: 4. Looked up from germline, CDR1 is ENHRY and CDR2 is SYGVKD. The CDR3, as DNA: TGTGCCATCAGTGAGGACAGGGCGAACTACGAGCAGTACTTC. Translated, it gives CAISEDRANYEQYF.

The chain links TRBV28 to TRBJ1-5, with TRBD1 matching 7 bases. The CDR3 covers 15 residues. The germline V gene encodes CDR1 MDHEN and CDR2 SYDVKM. Trimming removed 7 bases from V and 5 bases from J; junction bases left unmatched: 11. For the CDR3, the DNA is TGTGCCAGCAACTTTGGGACAGCCATCTATCAGCCCCAGCATTTT. Its translation: CASNFGTAIYQPQHF.

The chain employs TRBV21-1 and TRBJ1-5. TRBV21-1 is annotated as a pseudogene. The CDR3 has 14 residues. Here the CDR3 reads CASTPPGGGQPQHF. CDR3 nucleotides: TGTGCCAGCACTCCACCCGGGGGTGGTCAGCCCCAGCATTTT.

The CDR3 nucleotides are TGTGCCACCAGCAGAGACCCTAGCATGATTGTGCAGTTCTTC. Translated: CATSRDPSMIVQFF. This chain uses TRBV15 with TRBJ2-1; D perhaps matches TRBD2 (5 bases). The CDR3 has 14 amino acids. Germline assignment: CDR1 LNHNV and CDR2 YYDKDF (reference sequence). V was clipped by 0 bases and J by 12 bases, with 15 bases between them.

The V gene is TRBV6-6, the J gene TRBJ1-3, with 9 bases matching TRBD1. Unmatched junction bases numbered 11, after V lost 7 bases and J lost 4 bases. Germline V gene sequence: CDR1 MNHNY, CDR2 SVGAGI (reference sequence). CDR3 length: 16 amino acids. The CDR3 DNA reads as TGTGCCAGCACTAGGACAGGGGCAGCCTCCGGAAACACCATATATTTT. This translates into CASTRTGAASGNTIYF.

V usage is TRBV2 and J usage is TRBJ1-1; no reliable D call. Trimming left V 0 bases short and J 4 bases short, with 12 bases between. CDR1 and CDR2 (germline): SNHLY, FYNNEI. There are 15 residues in the CDR3. The chain's CDR3 is CASSEALPETTEAFF. In DNA form, the CDR3 reads TGTGCCAGCAGTGAAGCGCTTCCAGAAACCACTGAAGCTTTCTTT.

This sequence joins TRBV5-6 and TRBJ2-7; the D is unclear. The CDR3 is 14 residues long. V lost 4 bases, J lost 5 bases, and 16 bases lay in between. Germline assignment: CDR1 SGHDT and CDR2 YYEEEE. The chain's CDR3 is CASSQGRIKNEQYF. DNA for the CDR3: TGTGCCAGCAGCCAAGGGCGGATTAAGAACGAGCAGTACTTC.

This clone was found once. For the CDR3, the DNA is TGTGCCAGCAGCTTAGATGGGCCCTTGGATACGCAGTATTTT. Protein sequence: CASSLDGPLDTQYF. The chain recombines TRBV7-2 with TRBJ2-3; D gene unclear. The CDR3 is made up of 14 amino acids. Trimming took 1 base from V and 6 from J, leaving 11 bases between them. Germline-derived CDR1 and CDR2 are SGHTA and FQGNSA.

The chain combines TRBV18 with TRBJ2-1, with D unresolved. The CDR3 is made up of 15 amino acids. Germline V CDR1 and CDR2: KGHSH, LQKENI. Trimming removed 3 bases from V and 2 bases from J, with 11 bases in between. CDR3 loop: CASSPVGKTYNEQFF. The CDR3, as DNA: TGTGCCAGCTCACCCGTGGGGAAGACCTACAATGAGCAGTTCTTC.

The chain employs TRBV27 and TRBJ2-1, with D possibly TRBD2 on 6 matching bases. V shed 5 bases and J shed 0 bases, with 11 bases lying between them. The CDR3 sequence is 15 residues long. In germline, CDR1 is MNHEY, CDR2 SMNVEV (reference sequence). The CDR3 nucleotides read TGTGCCAGCAGTACTGGACTAAGCTCCTACAATGAGCAGTTCTTC. It yields the protein CASSTGLSSYNEQFF.

The chain is built from TRBV5-8 and TRBJ1-2; 8 bases are a match to TRBD1. The germline CDR1 and CDR2 sequences are SGHTS and YDEGEE. J was trimmed by 4 bases and V by 4 bases; bases with no gene match: 6. This CDR3 has 14 amino acids. CDR3 sequence: CASSPGQVVYGYTF. In DNA, the CDR3 is TGTGCCAGCAGCCCGGGACAGGTGGTCTATGGCTACACCTTC.

This sequence joins TRBV11-2 and TRBJ2-1, with 10 bases lining up with TRBD2. Trimming took 2 bases from V and 3 from J; bases not matched to a gene: 1. This CDR3 comprises 15 residues. The germline V gene encodes CDR1 SGHAT and CDR2 FQNNGV. CDR3 protein: CASSLLAGGYNEQFF. The CDR3 coding sequence is TGTGCCAGCAGCTTATTAGCGGGAGGCTACAATGAGCAGTTCTTC.

The CDR3 DNA sequence: TGTGCCAGCAGCGAAGGGCAACTGGGCTATGGCTACACCTTC. Translated, it gives CASSEGQLGYGYTF. The rearrangement joins TRBV14 to TRBJ1-2; D remains ambiguous. V was cut by 5 bases and J by 4 bases, with 14 bases left in between. The CDR3 has 14 amino acids. Germline CDR1 is SGHDN and CDR2 is FVKESK.

DNA for the CDR3: TGTGCCAGCTTAATACAACTAGCGTCTTCTGAGCAGTTCTTC. Translated, it gives CASLIQLASSEQFF. The chain is built from TRBV11-1 and TRBJ2-1; TRBD2 aligns across 7 bases. The ends lost 8 bases at V and 9 bases at J; junction bases unmatched: 13. The CDR3 covers 14 residues. Germline CDR1 and CDR2: SGHAT and FQDESV (reference sequence).

The chain combines TRBV28 with TRBJ2-5, with 12 bases identical to TRBD2. V shed 4 bases, J shed 6 bases, and the junction held 12 bases outside the gene matches. The CDR3 is made up of 17 amino acids. Germline loops: CDR1 MDHEN, CDR2 SYDVKM. CDR3 nucleotide sequence: TGTGCCAGCAGTTCCCCAGCTAGCGGGAGGGCTGGTAAGACCCAGTACTTC. It translates to CASSSPASGRAGKTQYF.

V gene TRBV15 combines with J gene TRBJ1-1; D might be TRBD1 (6 bases). The CDR3 contains 15 residues. Trimming cost V 0 bases and J 13 bases, with 21 bases left between them. CDR1 and CDR2 from the germline V gene are LNHNV and YYDKDF (reference sequence). CDR3 nucleotide sequence: TGTGCCACCAGCAGAGATCTGGGAGGGGGACCTACGGTTTTCTTT. It codes for CATSRDLGGGPTVFF.

The DNA for the CDR3 is TGTGCCAGCAAGGGAGATGGAAACACTGAAGCTTTCTTT. Its protein product is CASKGDGNTEAFF. The rearrangement uses TRBV6-5 and TRBJ1-1; D gene ambiguous. V lost 7 bases and J 2 bases, leaving 11 bases between the germline ends. This CDR3 has 13 amino acids. Germline V gene lookup returns CDR1 MNHEY and CDR2 SVGAGI.

The chain is built from TRBV10-1 and TRBJ1-1, with a weak D call TRBD1 (6 bases). Germline V lookup: CDR1 WNHNN, CDR2 SYGVQD (reference sequence). The CDR3 is made up of 14 amino acids. V was cut by 6 bases and J by 0 bases, with 11 bases left in between. CDR3 loop: CASRPGQMNTEAFF. The DNA for the CDR3 is TGCGCCAGCAGGCCGGGACAAATGAACACTGAAGCTTTCTTT.

The rearrangement links TRBV7-2 to TRBJ2-7; no clear D. The germline CDR1 and CDR2 sequences are SGHTA and FQGNSA. The CDR3 totals 14 residues. The V gene lost 1 base and the J gene lost 4 bases, with 11 bases spanning the gap. The CDR3 DNA reads as TGTGCCAGCAGCTTAGATATAGCCCGGTACGAGCAGTACTTC. Translation: CASSLDIARYEQYF.

The CDR3 region is CAWRSAGSTDTQYF. The CDR3 region has the DNA TGTGCCTGGAGGTCAGCGGGTAGCACAGATACGCAGTATTTT. V and J are TRBV30 and TRBJ2-3, with D perhaps matching TRBD2 (6 bases). Germline V gene data show CDR1 as GTSNPN and CDR2 as SVGIG (reference sequence). This CDR3 is 14 amino acids long. V gave up 3 bases and J gave up 0 bases, with 10 bases separating them. Combining the CDR3 with reference TRBV30 and TRBJ2-3 gives the whole variable domain SQTIHQWPATLVQPVGSPLSLECTVEGTSNPNLYWYRQAAGRGLQLLFYSVGIGQISSEVPQNLSASRPQDRQFILSSKKLLLSDSGFYLCAWRSAGSTDTQYFGPGTRLTVL.

V and J are TRBV7-8 and TRBJ1-1, with a possible D match to TRBD1 (6 bases). The CDR3 runs 13 residues. Germline-derived CDR1 and CDR2 are SGHVS and FQNEAQ. The germline V and J ends were trimmed by 5 bases and 2 bases, with 9 bases remaining between them. In DNA form, the CDR3 reads TGTGCCAGCAGCCCAGGGACAAACACTGAAGCTTTCTTT. It is translated as CASSPGTNTEAFF.

V and J are TRBV9 and TRBJ2-2; the D is unclear. The CDR3 spans 15 residues. Germline lookup yields CDR1 SGDLS and CDR2 YYNGEE. V shed 2 bases and J shed 2 bases, with 10 bases lying between them. CDR3 nucleotide sequence: TGTGCCAGCAGCGTTCGCCGGACCAACACCGGGGAGCTGTTTTTT. It codes for CASSVRRTNTGELFF. Complete variable domain (other parts from reference TRBV9 and TRBJ2-2): DSGVTQTPKHLITATGQRVTLRCSPRSGDLSVYWYQQSLDQGLQFLIQYYNGEERAKGNILERFSAQQFPDLHSELNLSSLELGDSALYFCASSVRRTNTGELFFGEGSRLTVL.

The chain is built from TRBV3-1 (or the pseudogene TRBV3-2) and TRBJ2-1; TRBD2 agrees at 10 bases. Germline V gives CDR1 LGHDT, CDR2 YNNKEL (reference sequence). J gave up 7 bases and V 1 base, and 4 bases lay outside the gene matches. The CDR3 sequence is 15 residues long. The CDR3 loop reads CASSQVLAGRNEQFF. CDR3 bases: TGTGCCAGCAGCCAAGTACTAGCGGGAAGGAATGAGCAGTTCTTC.

CDR3 nucleotides: TGTGCCAGTAGTATCGGACAGGGCATACAAGAGACCCAGTACTTC. It specifies CASSIGQGIQETQYF. The chain is built from TRBV19 and TRBJ2-5, with 8 positions matching TRBD1. Germline CDR1 LNHDA, CDR2 SQIVND (reference sequence). After removal of 3 bases from V and 2 bases from J, the junction contained 5 bases not matched to a gene. This CDR3 has 15 residues.

The chain links TRBV7-9 to TRBJ1-4, with 9 bases lining up with TRBD1. The CDR3 spans 14 residues. V shed 3 bases, J shed 8 bases, and the junction held 4 bases outside the gene matches. Germline V gene lookup returns CDR1 SEHNR and CDR2 FQNEAQ (reference sequence). CDR3 residues: CASSLTGGREKLFF. CDR3 coding DNA: TGTGCCAGCAGCTTGACAGGGGGGCGAGAAAAACTGTTTTTT.

This CDR3 is CATSRKGLAGGEQFF. The CDR3 coding sequence is TGTGCCACCAGCAGAAAGGGACTAGCGGGAGGTGAGCAGTTCTTC. This chain connects TRBV15 to TRBJ2-1; TRBD2 agrees at 15 bases. This CDR3 region has 15 residues. Germline V gives CDR1 LNHNV, CDR2 YYDKDF (reference sequence). Germline trimming cut 2 bases from V and 9 bases from J; bases unmatched to any gene: 2.

The chain recombines TRBV6-6 with TRBJ2-7; no clear D. Per germline, CDR1 MNHNY and CDR2 SVGAGI (reference sequence). Trimming left V 5 bases short and J 0 bases short, with 17 bases between. CDR3 length equals 16 residues. CDR3 sequence reads: CASSSTRGIISYEQYF. The CDR3, as DNA: TGTGCCAGCAGTAGTACACGCGGTATAATCTCCTACGAGCAGTACTTC.

This chain connects TRBV6-5 to TRBJ1-1; a weak D match, TRBD1 (5 bases). Trimming took 2 bases from V and 5 from J, leaving 9 bases between them. The CDR3 consists of 13 residues. Germline loops: CDR1 MNHEY, CDR2 SVGAGI. The CDR3 is CASSYTGPTEAFF. The CDR3, as DNA: TGTGCCAGCAGTTACACAGGTCCAACTGAAGCTTTCTTT.

The chain's CDR3 is CASSLSGQGGQPQHF. The CDR3 DNA sequence: TGTGCCAGCAGTTTATCTGGACAGGGAGGTCAGCCCCAGCATTTT. V gene TRBV28 combines with J gene TRBJ1-5; 8 bases map to TRBD1. The junction had 5 bases not matched to a gene; V was cut back by 1 base and J by 6 bases. This CDR3 is built from 15 residues. The V gene's germline CDR1 is MDHEN and CDR2 SYDVKM.